The 25 T cell receptor beta chains below were found in one sample sequenced in a study of shared clonotypes between healthy human individuals (dated by TCRdb to about 2020). Libraries were built with the immunoSEQ multiplex PCR assay. Entries here come from immuneACCESS through TCRdb and include only in-frame sequences with V and J called. Some clones fail to appear in such tables; in the studies checked, an unresolved V gene covers under half of the shortfall, and the cause of the remainder is unknown. This sample is represented by hundreds of thousands of clones; about 74% of them were singletons. The ten biggest clones cover less than 2% of the sample. The sequenced sample consisted of memory CD4+ T cells sorted from blood. The meaning of the sample's cell subset or site label: CD45RA-negative fraction. Receptors were obtained from a young woman in good health.

V usage is TRBV5-8 and J usage is TRBJ2-7; TRBD2 aligns across 7 bases. The J segment lost 2 bases and the V segment lost 0 bases, leaving 8 bases of the junction unmatched. Per germline, CDR1 SGHTS and CDR2 YDEGEE. The CDR3 has 16 residues. CDR3 sequence (DNA): TGTGCCAGCAGCTTGGGAGGGACTACTACGACCTACGAGCAGTACTTC. Translating it yields CASSLGGTTTTYEQYF.

The rearrangement links TRBV28 to TRBJ1-5, with D hard to call. The CDR3 is 14 residues long. The V gene's germline CDR1 is MDHEN and CDR2 SYDVKM. Trimming took off 5 bases at V and 7 bases at J, with 15 bases between the two ends. The CDR3 reads CASSPSLGRQPQHF. CDR3 nucleotides: TGTGCCAGCAGTCCTAGCCTCGGCCGGCAGCCCCAGCATTTT.

This rearrangement joins TRBV28 to TRBJ1-2, with D unclear. The germline gives CDR1 MDHEN, CDR2 SYDVKM. The CDR3 totals 13 residues. With 4 bases removed from V and 3 bases from J, the gap between germline ends came to 9 bases. CDR3 sequence reads: CASSSQPDYGYTF. The CDR3 DNA reads TGTGCCAGCAGTTCTCAACCGGACTATGGCTACACCTTC.

The chain combines TRBV10-3 with TRBJ2-7, with D perhaps TRBD2 (6 bases). The V gene lost 7 bases and the J gene lost 3 bases, with 19 bases spanning the gap. This CDR3 region has 15 residues. Germline V lookup: CDR1 ENHRY, CDR2 SYGVKD. The CDR3 DNA is TGTGCCATCAAGGAGGGCGCGGACAACCGCTACGAGCAGTACTTC. It specifies CAIKEGADNRYEQYF.

In this sample, this clone turned up a few times. This sequence joins TRBV27 and TRBJ2-7, with 7 nucleotides matching TRBD2. The CDR3 loop spans 15 amino acids. Germline V gene sequence: CDR1 MNHEY, CDR2 SMNVEV (reference sequence). V trimming: 0 bases; J trimming: 5 bases; junction bases outside the gene matches: 7. CDR3 bases: TGTGCCAGCAGTTTATCGGTAGCGGGCACTAACGAGCAGTACTTC. Protein product: CASSLSVAGTNEQYF.

The rearrangement links TRBV27 to TRBJ2-5; 8 nucleotides align to TRBD1. The J segment lost 1 base and the V segment lost 7 bases, leaving 8 bases of the junction unmatched. The germline V gene has CDR1 MNHEY and CDR2 SMNVEV (reference sequence). The CDR3 runs 15 residues. The CDR3 spells CASKADRAIQETQYF. As DNA, the CDR3 is TGTGCCAGCAAAGCGGACAGGGCAATCCAAGAGACCCAGTACTTC.

This clone was observed once. V is TRBV7-2 and J is TRBJ2-3; 7 bases are a match to TRBD2. This CDR3 spans 13 amino acids. V lost 5 bases to trimming and J lost 2 bases; unmatched junction nucleotides: 1. The germline CDR1 and CDR2 sequences are SGHTA and FQGNSA. CDR3 sequence: CASSRDYTDTQYF. In nucleotides, the CDR3 is TGTGCCAGCAGCCGGGACTACACAGATACGCAGTATTTT.

This clone has ten or more counts. The chain combines TRBV6-4 with TRBJ2-1; D gene uncertain. The CDR3 length is 15 residues. In germline, CDR1 is MRHNA, CDR2 SNTAGT. V was trimmed by 3 bases and J by 3 bases, leaving 12 bases between them. The CDR3 coding sequence is TGTGCCAGCAGTGAGAAACCGACTGACTACAATGAGCAGTTCTTC. This sequence encodes CASSEKPTDYNEQFF.

This clone was recorded a few times. The chain links TRBV11-2 to TRBJ2-3, with D possibly matching TRBD2 (5 bases). The length of the CDR3 is 14 residues. Germline-derived CDR1 and CDR2 are SGHAT and FQNNGV. Trimming shortened V by 5 bases and J by 0 bases, and 9 bases separated the two germline ends. The CDR3, as DNA: TGTGCCAGCAGCCCCAGGACTAGCACAGATACGCAGTATTTT. Protein sequence: CASSPRTSTDTQYF.

The chain couples TRBV28 to TRBJ2-3; D unresolved. Trimming left V 5 bases short and J 1 base short, with 4 bases between. The germline V gene encodes CDR1 MDHEN and CDR2 SYDVKM. The CDR3 contains 12 residues. The CDR3 loop reads CASSQRTDTQYF. CDR3 sequence (DNA): TGTGCCAGCAGTCAACGCACAGATACGCAGTATTTT. Complete variable domain (other parts from reference TRBV28 and TRBJ2-3): DVKVTQSSRYLVKRTGEKVFLECVQDMDHENMFWYRQDPGLGLRLIYFSYDVKMKEKGDIPEGYSVSREKKERFSLILESASTNQTSMYLCASSQRTDTQYFGPGTRLTVL.

The J gene is TRBJ2-3, the V gene TRBV7-3, with D possibly being TRBD2 (7 bases). Germline-derived CDR1 and CDR2 are SGHTA and FQGTGA. The V gene lost 3 bases and the J gene lost 6 bases, with 10 bases spanning the gap. This CDR3 is 13 amino acids long. CDR3 sequence reads: CASSFRGADTQYF. CDR3 sequence (DNA): TGTGCCAGCAGCTTTCGGGGGGCGGATACGCAGTATTTT.

Comment on this clone: This sample includes further DNA sequences coding for the same CDR3. The chain uses TRBV28 and TRBJ2-4, with D unclear. The length of the CDR3 is 14 residues. In germline, CDR1 is MDHEN, CDR2 SYDVKM. V shed 5 bases and J shed 0 bases, with 8 bases lying between them. The CDR3 coding sequence is TGTGCCAGCAGTCCAAACTTAGCCAAAAACATTCAGTACTTC. Translation: CASSPNLAKNIQYF.

This clone was found many times. Other DNA variants within this sample encode the same CDR3. V gene TRBV5-1 combines with J gene TRBJ2-3; 15 bases are a match to TRBD2. Trimming took 4 bases from V and 2 from J; bases not matched to a gene: 5. This CDR3 has 17 residues. Germline V gene data show CDR1 as SGHRS and CDR2 as YFSETQ. This CDR3 reads CASSPGLAGGTTDTQYF. For the CDR3, the DNA is TGCGCCAGCAGCCCCGGACTAGCGGGAGGGACCACAGATACGCAGTATTTT. Looking up the rest from reference TRBV5-1 and TRBJ2-3 gives the full variable domain: KAGVTQTPRYLIKTRGQQVTLSCSPISGHRSVSWYQQTPGQGLQFLFEYFSETQRNKGNFPGRFSGRQFSNSRSEMNVSTLELGDSALYLCASSPGLAGGTTDTQYFGPGTRLTVL.

The rearrangement links TRBV19 to TRBJ2-7; 12 nucleotides match TRBD1. This CDR3 spans 15 amino acids. Trimming removed 4 bases from V and 3 bases from J; junction bases left unmatched: 4. Per germline, CDR1 LNHDA and CDR2 SQIVND (reference sequence). Here the CDR3 reads CASSRGTGGLYEQYF. The CDR3, as DNA: TGTGCCAGTAGTAGAGGGACAGGGGGCCTCTACGAGCAGTACTTC.

This rearrangement joins TRBV2 to TRBJ2-5; the D gene is possibly TRBD2 (6 bases). The CDR3 extends over 13 amino acids. V shed 9 bases and J shed 7 bases, with 18 bases lying between them. Germline values: CDR1 SNHLY, CDR2 FYNNEI. CDR3 sequence reads: CARKTRTGPTQYF. Here the CDR3 DNA reads TGTGCCAGAAAGACTAGGACCGGGCCGACCCAGTACTTC. Variable domain in full (rest from reference TRBV2 and TRBJ2-5): EPEVTQTPSHQVTQMGQEVILRCVPISNHLYFYWYRQILGQKVEFLVSFYNNEISEKSEIFDDQFSVERPDGSNFTLKIRSTKLEDSAMYFCARKTRTGPTQYFGPGTRLLVL.

CDR3 nucleotides: TGTGCCAGCAGCGACGGACAACCGAACACTGAAGCTTTCTTT. Translation gives CASSDGQPNTEAFF. The chain employs TRBV7-2 and TRBJ1-1; a weak D match, TRBD1 (5 bases). Germline V gene lookup returns CDR1 SGHTA and CDR2 FQGNSA. This CDR3 spans 14 amino acids. V was cut by 5 bases and J by 1 base, with 11 bases left in between.

V and J are TRBV10-1 and TRBJ2-7, with a possible D match to TRBD2 (6 bases). Germline V gene data show CDR1 as WNHNN and CDR2 as SYGVQD (reference sequence). With 10 bases removed from V and 1 base from J, the gap between germline ends came to 17 bases. The CDR3 is 14 residues long. CDR3 loop: CATSPRERSYEQYF. For the CDR3, the DNA is TGCGCCACCTCCCCTCGGGAGAGGTCCTACGAGCAGTACTTC.

This rearrangement joins TRBV5-1 to TRBJ2-7; a possible D gene is TRBD2 (6 bases). Trimming removed 2 bases at V and 9 bases at J, with 24 bases between. Per germline, CDR1 SGHRS and CDR2 YFSETQ. The CDR3 runs to 16 residues. CDR3 amino acids: CASSLSTGTEFRWQYF. CDR3 in DNA: TGCGCCAGCAGCTTAAGCACCGGGACTGAGTTTAGGTGGCAGTACTTC.

The CDR3 DNA is TGTGCCAGCAGCTTGGGTAGGGCAGAGACCCAGTACTTC. This codes for CASSLGRAETQYF. The chain is built from TRBV7-2 and TRBJ2-5; D gene uncertain. This CDR3 contains 13 residues. CDR1 is SGHTA, CDR2 FQGNSA, per germline. The V end lost 3 bases, the J end lost 4 bases, and 9 bases lay between the germline ends.

The V call is TRBV6-1, the J call TRBJ2-7; weak D call: TRBD2 (5 bases). The CDR3 is 14 amino acids. Trimming removed 7 bases at V and 0 bases at J, with 13 bases between. CDR1 is MNHNS and CDR2 is SASEGT in the germline V gene. The CDR3 is CASTPTGSSYEQYF. The CDR3 nucleotides read TGTGCCAGCACTCCGACGGGAAGCTCCTACGAGCAGTACTTC.

V gene TRBV10-3 combines with J gene TRBJ1-5, with D maybe TRBD1 (5 bases). CDR3 size: 13 residues. CDR1 and CDR2 (germline): ENHRY, SYGVKD. Trimming shortened V by 8 bases and J by 1 base, and 9 bases separated the two germline ends. CDR3 in DNA: TGTGCCATCGGAGCAGGGAGCAATCAGCCCCAGCATTTT. Its protein product is CAIGAGSNQPQHF.

J is TRBJ1-2 and V is TRBV7-2; no firm D call. The V end was cut by 1 base, the J end by 3 bases, with 15 bases between. Per the germline V gene, CDR1 is SGHTA and CDR2 is FQGNSA. The CDR3 has 16 residues. CDR3 sequence: CASSLVARGADYGYTF. CDR3 nucleotide sequence: TGTGCCAGCAGCTTAGTGGCCCGGGGAGCTGACTATGGCTACACCTTC.

The CDR3 nucleotides are TGTGCCAGTAGTAATCAAGGGTACACTGAAGCTTTCTTT. It is translated as CASSNQGYTEAFF. This rearrangement joins TRBV19 to TRBJ1-1; D ambiguous. The CDR3 covers 13 residues. Per germline, CDR1 LNHDA and CDR2 SQIVND (reference sequence). V lost 4 bases and J lost 3, with 9 bases in between.

The chain combines TRBV7-8 with TRBJ1-5, with no clear D. The V end was cut by 5 bases, the J end by 3 bases, with 11 bases between. There are 14 residues in the CDR3. CDR1 is SGHVS, CDR2 FQNEAQ, per germline. The DNA for the CDR3 is TGTGCCAGCAGCCCGAGACATCTCAATCAGCCCCAGCATTTT. This translates into CASSPRHLNQPQHF.

The J gene is TRBJ1-3, the V gene TRBV7-2; 9 nucleotides align to TRBD1. Germline V gene lookup returns CDR1 SGHTA and CDR2 FQGNSA. With V trimmed by 3 bases and J by 5 bases, 11 bases remained unmatched. The CDR3 spans 17 residues. CDR3 nucleotide sequence: TGTGCCAGCAGCTTTACCGGGACAGGGCTCGCCCGAAACACCATATATTTT. Translated, it gives CASSFTGTGLARNTIYF.